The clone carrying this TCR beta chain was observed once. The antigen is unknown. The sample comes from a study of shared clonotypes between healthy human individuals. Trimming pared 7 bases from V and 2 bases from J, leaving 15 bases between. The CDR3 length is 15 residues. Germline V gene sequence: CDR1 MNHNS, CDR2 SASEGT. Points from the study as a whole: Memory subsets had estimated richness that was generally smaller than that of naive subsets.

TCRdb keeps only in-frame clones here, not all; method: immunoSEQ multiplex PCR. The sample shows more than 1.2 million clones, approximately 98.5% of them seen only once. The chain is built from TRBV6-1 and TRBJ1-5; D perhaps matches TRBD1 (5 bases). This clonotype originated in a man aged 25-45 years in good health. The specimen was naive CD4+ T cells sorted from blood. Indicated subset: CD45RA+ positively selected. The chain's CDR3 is CASTLTVLGNQPQHF. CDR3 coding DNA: TGTGCCAGCACCTTGACAGTCCTCGGCAATCAGCCCCAGCATTTT.